The clone carrying this T cell receptor (beta chain) turned up a few times. Its antigen is undetermined. The data were taken from a study of T cell repertoires in cytomegalovirus infection. Overall study: Based on public TCR beta signatures, there were indications of CMV infection and of a matching HLA type. General study points: The cumulative frequency of public TCR beta families distinguished individuals who carried CMV together with the relevant HLA. HLA-C-restricted CMV-specific TCR beta clonotypes were dominant in the ex vivo response.

MiXCR was run by TCRdb on the reads, yielding one entry per CDR3 protein. Among 200,000 to 300,000 distinct CDR3 sequences listed, approximately 9% were seen once. Germline trimming cut 6 bases from V and 3 bases from J; bases unmatched to any gene: 6. This CDR3 comprises 14 residues. Germline CDR1 DFQATT, CDR2 SNEGSKA (reference sequence). This TCR came from a human donor in good health (CMV status not recorded). Some clones in this sample may be carry-over from other donors' samples. The material sequenced was PBMCs. The rearrangement uses TRBV20-1 and TRBJ2-4; TRBD1 agrees at 9 bases. CDR3 amino acids: CSAEQGASKNIQYF. CDR3 coding DNA: TGCAGTGCCGAACAGGGGGCAAGCAAAAACATTCAGTACTTC.